A single sample is the source of the 15 T cell receptor beta chains below, sequenced in a study of read filtering for tumor transcriptome and immune sequencing. This library used roughly 400 ng RNA and molecular barcoded adaptors spanning alpha/delta and beta/gamma chains. TCRdb re-derived calls from the reads in MiXCR, one entry per CDR3 protein. The table shows fewer than 35,000 distinct CDR3 sequences, with about a fifth occurring only once. Material: a population of CD138-negative cells sorted from bone marrow. Source of these receptors: a donor aged 40 or over with multiple myeloma.

This clonotype was seen ten or more times. The rearrangement links TRBV2 to TRBJ2-5, with TRBD1 identical over 10 bases. V shed 6 bases and J 4 bases; nucleotides not matched to a gene: 14. Germline-derived CDR1 and CDR2 are SNHLY and FYNNEI. This CDR3 region has 17 residues. Written as DNA, the CDR3 is TGTGCCAGCAGCCCCCCGGGACAGGGGAACGGTGGAGAGACCCAGTACTTC. Translated: CASSPPGQGNGGETQYF. Supplemented by reference TRBV2 and TRBJ2-5, the full variable domain reads EPEVTQTPSHQVTQMGQEVILRCVPISNHLYFYWYRQILGQKVEFLVSFYNNEISEKSEIFDDQFSVERPDGSNFTLKIRSTKLEDSAMYFCASSPPGQGNGGETQYFGPGTRLLVL.

This clonotype appeared many times. The V gene is TRBV2, the J gene TRBJ1-4, with D possibly being TRBD1 (6 bases). The V and J ends lost 5 bases and 8 bases respectively, with 18 bases between them. The CDR3 has 15 amino acids. CDR1 and CDR2 (germline): SNHLY, FYNNEI. CDR3 sequence reads: CASSRNRAISEKLFF. The CDR3 bases are TGTGCCAGCAGTCGCAACAGGGCGATTTCGGAAAAACTGTTTTTT.

This clonotype appeared many times. The chain links TRBV6-5 to TRBJ2-1; maybe TRBD2 (5 bases). V was cut by 6 bases and J by 2 bases, with 11 bases left in between. The CDR3 spans 14 residues. Germline V gene lookup returns CDR1 MNHEY and CDR2 SVGAGI. CDR3 DNA sequence: TGTGCCAGCAGCCAACTAGGAACCTACAATGAGCAGTTCTTC. Translation: CASSQLGTYNEQFF.

This clonotype was seen a single time. This sequence may be a read error, since a much larger clone differs from it by one base. The J gene is TRBJ1-1, the V gene TRBV5-4; 8 bases align to TRBD1. The CDR3 is made up of 15 amino acids. CDR1 is SGHNT and CDR2 is YYREEE in the germline V gene (reference sequence). Trimming at V came to 4 bases and at J to 0 bases, leaving 5 bases not matched to a gene. The chain's CDR3 is CASSGGQGMNTEAFF. The CDR3 DNA reads TGTGCCAGCAGCGGCGGACAGGGCATGAACACTGAAGCTTTCTTT.

This clonotype came up a few times. A much larger clone lies one base from this, so it may be a read error. The chain employs TRBV29-1 and TRBJ2-1; 7 bases match TRBD2. The CDR3 covers 14 residues. From germline, CDR1 is SQVTM and CDR2 ANQGSEA. CDR3 loop: CSVLGMGDYNEQSF. The CDR3 nucleotides are TGCAGCGTCCTCGGGATGGGGGACTACAATGAGCAGTCCTTC.

The count of this clonotype is one. This chain joins TRBV20-1 and TRBJ2-1, with D perhaps matching TRBD2 (5 bases). Germline V CDR1 and CDR2: DFQATT, SNEGSKA (reference sequence). The CDR3 loop spans 14 amino acids. V was pared by 6 bases and J by 11 bases, with 23 bases between. The CDR3, as DNA: TGCAGTGCCGCGAGGACTGCGCCTAGGAAGAAGCAGTTCTTC. It translates to CSAARTAPRKKQFF.

Many counts were recorded for this clonotype. The J gene is TRBJ2-2, the V gene TRBV28; D not certain. The V end lost 3 bases, the J end lost 7 bases, and 6 bases lay between the germline ends. CDR1 and CDR2 (germline): MDHEN, SYDVKM. The CDR3 loop spans 12 amino acids. This CDR3 reads CASSLGGGELFF. Written as DNA, the CDR3 is TGTGCCAGCAGTTTGGGCGGCGGGGAGCTGTTTTTT.

In its sample, this clonotype was seen many times. The chain uses TRBV12-3 or TRBV12-4 and TRBJ2-2; the D is unclear. This CDR3 comprises 14 residues. V was clipped by 0 bases and J by 2 bases, with 4 bases between them. The CDR3 sequence is CASSLAVNTGELFF. The CDR3 DNA reads TGTGCCAGCAGTTTAGCGGTAAACACCGGGGAGCTGTTTTTT.

This clonotype has at least ten counts. The V gene is TRBV25-1, the J gene TRBJ2-3, with 8 bases aligning to TRBD1. The junction had 3 bases not matched to a gene; V was cut back by 4 bases and J by 0 bases. CDR1 is MGHDK, CDR2 SYGVNS, per germline. The CDR3 loop spans 15 amino acids. The CDR3: CASSGTGPSTDTQYF. Here the CDR3 DNA reads TGTGCCAGCAGTGGGACAGGGCCTAGCACAGATACGCAGTATTTT. The variable domain in full, with the rest retrieved from reference TRBV25-1 and TRBJ2-3, is EADIYQTPRYLVIGTGKKITLECSQTMGHDKMYWYQQDPGMELHLIHYSYGVNSTEKGDLSSESTVSRIRTEHFPLTLESARPSHTSQYLCASSGTGPSTDTQYFGPGTRLTVL.

This chain links TRBV6-1 with TRBJ2-2; D remains unclear. The V gene's germline CDR1 is MNHNS and CDR2 SASEGT. V shed 8 bases and J shed 4 bases, with 17 bases lying between them. CDR3 size: 15 residues. The CDR3 DNA reads TGTGCCAGCGCCGGATTCCGGGTCCTCACCGGGGAGCTGTTTTTT. This gives the protein CASAGFRVLTGELFF.

Of note for this clonotype: With a much larger clone just one base away, this may be a read error. The V call is TRBV11-3, the J call TRBJ2-1; 8 bases are shared with TRBD2. The CDR3 is 14 residues long. The V gene's germline CDR1 is SGHNT and CDR2 YENEEA. Trimming removed 5 bases from V and 10 bases from J; junction bases left unmatched: 10. DNA for the CDR3: TGTGCCAGCAGCGGGGCTAGCGGGCTGGGGGAGCAGTTCTTC. Translated, it gives CASSGASGLGEQFF.

By share of the sample, this clonotype is medium-sized. The rearrangement uses TRBV2 and TRBJ2-1; 8 nucleotides align to TRBD2. The V gene end was trimmed by 5 bases and the J gene end by 5 bases; junction bases not matched to a gene: 5. Germline CDR1 is SNHLY and CDR2 is FYNNEI. The CDR3 has 14 residues. DNA of the CDR3: TGTGCCAGCAGTAGGCTAGCGGGCGACAATGAGCAGTTCTTC. Translated: CASSRLAGDNEQFF.

This clonotype was counted only a few times. This chain connects TRBV7-2 to TRBJ1-5, with D possibly TRBD1 on 5 matching bases. The CDR3 is 15 amino acids. CDR1 and CDR2 from the germline V gene are SGHTA and FQGNSA. Trimming removed 5 bases at V and 4 bases at J, with 15 bases between. The CDR3: CASSKYRWGNQPQHF. CDR3 nucleotide sequence: TGTGCCAGCAGCAAATACAGGTGGGGGAATCAGCCCCAGCATTTT. The complete variable domain, with remaining parts taken from reference TRBV7-2 and TRBJ1-5, reads GAGVSQSPSNKVTEKGKDVELRCDPISGHTALYWYRQSLGQGLEFLIYFQGNSAPDKSGLPSDRFSAERTGGSVSTLTIQRTQQEDSAVYLCASSKYRWGNQPQHFGDGTRLSIL.

This clonotype was counted ten times or more. The chain is built from TRBV5-1 and TRBJ2-7; D is unresolved. Germline CDR1 SGHRS, CDR2 YFSETQ. V shed 0 bases and J shed 0 bases, with 7 bases lying between them. The CDR3 is 14 residues long. CDR3 bases: TGCGCCAGCAGCTTGGCCAGGAGCTCCTACGAGCAGTACTTC. Residues: CASSLARSSYEQYF.

This clonotype appeared many times. The gene calls are TRBV4-1 and TRBJ2-3; maybe TRBD2 (6 bases). Trimming shortened V by 1 base and J by 1 base, and 12 bases separated the two germline ends. The length of the CDR3 is 16 residues. Germline V gives CDR1 MGHRA, CDR2 YSYEKL. CDR3 residues: CASSQGVGGGTDTQYF. The DNA for the CDR3 is TGCGCCAGCAGCCAAGGGGTCGGGGGAGGCACAGATACGCAGTATTTT.